The next 13 T cell receptor beta chains were all read from a single sample in a study of T cells in Graves' hyperthyroidism and ophthalmopathy. Authors of the study amplified TCR beta CDR3 regions from RNA transcripts. First-round RT-PCR with HTBI primers amplified the TCR CDR3 region. TCRdb ran MiXCR on the multiplex PCR reads and lists one entry per CDR3 protein. Of hundreds of thousands of distinct CDR3 sequences in the sample, 35% to 40% were seen once. Material for sequencing was blood. The source of these receptors is a man aged 18 to 29 with Graves' hyperthyroidism.

The V call is TRBV29-1, the J call TRBJ1-2; 12 bases agree with TRBD1. V dropped 5 bases and J dropped 7; count of bases not matched to a gene: 2. The V gene's germline CDR1 is SQVTM and CDR2 ANQGSEA. The CDR3 totals 12 residues. The CDR3 loop reads CSVPGQGAGYTF. DNA for the CDR3: TGCAGCGTTCCGGGACAGGGGGCTGGCTACACCTTC.

The sample holds a few counts of this clonotype. This chain uses TRBV4-3 with TRBJ2-2; D ambiguous. Germline values: CDR1 LGHNA, CDR2 YSLEER. CDR3 length equals 15 residues. V lost 0 bases to trimming and J lost 0 bases, with 5 bases between them. The CDR3 DNA reads as TGCGCCAGCAGCCAAGATGACACGAACACCGGGGAGCTGTTTTTT. It codes for CASSQDDTNTGELFF.

This clonotype was observed many times. The chain is built from TRBV2 and TRBJ1-6; TRBD1 is a possible D gene (6 bases). The V and J ends lost 3 bases and 3 bases respectively, with 9 bases between them. The CDR3 runs to 15 residues. From germline, CDR1 is SNHLY and CDR2 FYNNEI. The CDR3 sequence is CASSERTVYNSPLHF. The CDR3 nucleotides are TGTGCCAGCAGTGAGCGGACAGTCTATAATTCACCCCTCCACTTT.

This clonotype has at least ten counts. The V and J genes are TRBV10-3 and TRBJ2-2, with 7 nucleotides matching TRBD2. The trim removed 8 bases at V and 6 bases at J, leaving 6 bases unmatched. The CDR3 runs to 13 residues. In germline, CDR1 is ENHRY, CDR2 SYGVKD. The CDR3 nucleotides read TGTGCCATCGGGGACCTAGCGGCCGGGGAGCTGTTTTTT. Protein product: CAIGDLAAGELFF.

In regard to this clonotype: A much larger clone differs by one base, so this may be a read error. The chain is built from TRBV24-1 and TRBJ2-5; 8 bases line up with TRBD2. The length of the CDR3 is 15 residues. The V gene's germline CDR1 is KGHDR and CDR2 SFDVKD. The CDR3 loop reads CATSDFSGGEETLYF. The DNA for the CDR3 is TGTGCCACCAGTGATTTTTCGGGAGGGGAAGAGACCCTGTACTTC.

This clonotype was detected ten times or more. The chain uses TRBV25-1 and TRBJ1-1; no firm D call. The V gene lost 1 base and the J gene lost 2 bases, with 11 bases spanning the gap. Germline CDR1 reads MGHDK; CDR2 reads SYGVNS. The CDR3 sequence is 15 residues long. CDR3 in DNA: TGTGCCAGCAGTGAATTTGGCGGTAGTAACACTGAAGCTTTCTTT. This sequence encodes CASSEFGGSNTEAFF.

This clonotype occurred many times. This chain joins TRBV7-9 and TRBJ2-5; D ambiguous. With 1 base removed from V and 5 bases from J, the gap between germline ends came to 8 bases. The CDR3 is 13 amino acids. CDR1 is SEHNR and CDR2 is FQNEAQ in the germline V gene (reference sequence). CDR3: CASSLVRSETQYF. The CDR3 nucleotides are TGTGCCAGCAGCTTAGTTCGCAGTGAGACCCAGTACTTC.

For this clonotype: This may be a read error, as it is one base from a much larger clone. V is TRBV7-9 and J is TRBJ1-2; D not resolved. V dropped 5 bases and J dropped 6 bases, with 19 bases sitting between them. Germline values: CDR1 SEHNR, CDR2 FQNEAQ (reference sequence). The CDR3 sequence is 15 residues long. This chain's CDR3 is CASSRTHFGEDGYTF. CDR3 nucleotide sequence: TGTGCCAGCAGCCGAACCCACTTTGGGGAGGATGGCTACACCTTC.

The chain links TRBV2 to TRBJ1-5, with D unclear. V dropped 6 bases and J dropped 6 bases, with 12 bases sitting between them. This CDR3 spans 13 amino acids. Germline CDR1 and CDR2: SNHLY and FYNNEI. CDR3 in amino acids: CASRGSVGQPQHF. The CDR3, as DNA: TGTGCCAGCAGGGGAAGCGTCGGTCAGCCCCAGCATTTT.

This clonotype was counted many times. The chain uses TRBV29-1 and TRBJ1-1, with a weak D call TRBD1 (5 bases). The CDR3 covers 13 residues. CDR1 and CDR2 (germline): SQVTM, ANQGSEA. V was clipped by 7 bases and J by 1 base, with 13 bases between them. DNA of the CDR3: TGCAGCGCCTTGGACACGACGAACACTGAAGCTTTCTTT. It codes for CSALDTTNTEAFF.

In its sample, this clonotype was seen many times. The chain employs TRBV2 and TRBJ1-1, with D uncertain. V lost 8 bases, J lost 8 bases, and 15 bases lay in between. The CDR3 covers 12 residues. Germline V gives CDR1 SNHLY, CDR2 FYNNEI. The CDR3 nucleotides are TGTGCCAGCCTGGATCCTCACCGCGAAGCTTTCTTT. Protein sequence: CASLDPHREAFF.

This clonotype was seen ten or more times. The chain employs TRBV10-3 and TRBJ2-2, with D possibly being TRBD2 (5 bases). Germline V gene sequence: CDR1 ENHRY, CDR2 SYGVKD. V lost 0 bases and J 1 base, leaving 9 bases between the germline ends. The CDR3 totals 16 residues. The CDR3 coding sequence is TGTGCCATCAGTGAGTCGACCGCGGGGAACACCGGGGAGCTGTTTTTT. It yields the protein CAISESTAGNTGELFF.

This clonotype has more than one count but fewer than ten. J is TRBJ2-7 and V is TRBV20-1, with a tentative D call TRBD1 (5 bases). Trimming took 2 bases from V and 0 from J, leaving 11 bases between them. The germline CDR1 and CDR2 sequences are DFQATT and SNEGSKA (reference sequence). This CDR3 is 14 amino acids long. In DNA, the CDR3 is TGCAGTGCTAGAAGACAGCCAAGCTCCTACGAGCAGTACTTC. Translated, it gives CSARRQPSSYEQYF.